Listed here are 2 T cell receptor beta chains from one sample, sequenced in a study of blood T cell repertoires in COVID-19 (dated by TCRdb to 2019 to 2021). Library prep was done by the immunoSEQ multiplex PCR assay. Drawn from immuneACCESS, this table holds only the in-frame rearrangements with V and J called that TCRdb kept. Clones are partly lost; checked studies trace under half to an unresolved V gene and leave the rest unexplained. In this sample the table shows approximately 94,000 clones, roughly 80% of which occur a single time. The ten largest account for 24% of the sample. Specimen: peripheral blood. These receptors were obtained from a human donor in a cohort sampled during active COVID-19.

V is TRBV2 and J is TRBJ2-7; the D gene is possibly TRBD1 (5 bases). The CDR3 runs to 12 residues. Trimming pared 2 bases from V and 5 bases from J, leaving 7 bases between. Per the germline V gene, CDR1 is SNHLY and CDR2 is FYNNEI. CDR3 coding DNA: TGTGCCAGCAGTGAAAGGGGCGACGAGCAGTACTTC. Translation: CASSERGDEQYF.

The chain links TRBV5-1 to TRBJ2-7; maybe TRBD2 (5 bases). Deletions cut 1 base from V and 2 bases from J, with 10 bases between. CDR1 SGHRS and CDR2 YFSETQ come from the germline V gene. The length of the CDR3 is 14 residues. CDR3 residues: CASSLPSNTYEQYF. The CDR3, as DNA: TGCGCCAGCAGCTTGCCTAGCAACACCTACGAGCAGTACTTC.